The next 19 T cell receptor beta chains were all read from a single sample in a study of memory CD4+ T cells and cytomegalovirus serostatus (dated by TCRdb to about 2019). The method behind the library was the immunoSEQ multiplex PCR assay. Entries here come from immuneACCESS through TCRdb and include only in-frame sequences with V and J called. Some clones fail to appear in such tables; in the studies checked, an unresolved V gene covers under half of the shortfall, and the cause of the remainder is unknown. In this sample the table shows under 100,000 clones, over 80% of which occur a single time. Of the sample, around 0.84% falls within the top ten clones. Single viable CD3+CD4+CD8-CD45RO+ cells were sorted as memory CD4+ T cells on a FACSAria II. Sequences were obtained from memory CD4+ T cells from blood. The source is an adult in good health and CMV-seronegative.

DNA for the CDR3: TGTGCCAGCAGCGTATGGGGAGACCAAGAGACCCAGTACTTC. It codes for CASSVWGDQETQYF. This chain uses TRBV9 with TRBJ2-5, with D possibly being TRBD2 (5 bases). CDR1 and CDR2 (germline): SGDLS, YYNGEE. The germline V and J ends were trimmed by 1 base and 0 bases, with 7 bases remaining between them. The CDR3 has 14 residues. The entire variable domain, with the rest obtained from reference TRBV9 and TRBJ2-5, is as follows: DSGVTQTPKHLITATGQRVTLRCSPRSGDLSVYWYQQSLDQGLQFLIQYYNGEERAKGNILERFSAQQFPDLHSELNLSSLELGDSALYFCASSVWGDQETQYFGPGTRLLVL.

The chain combines TRBV7-6 with TRBJ2-1; 11 bases align to TRBD2. The CDR3 consists of 17 residues. Looked up from germline, CDR1 is SGHVS and CDR2 is FNYEAQ. V was clipped by 1 base and J by 5 bases; unmatched bases: 7. This chain's CDR3 is CASSLVVTSGINNEQFF. The CDR3 region has the DNA TGTGCCAGCAGCTTAGTAGTGACTAGCGGGATAAACAATGAGCAGTTCTTC.

The rearrangement uses TRBV9 and TRBJ1-2, with 7 positions matching TRBD1. The germline V gene encodes CDR1 SGDLS and CDR2 YYNGEE. With V trimmed by 0 bases and J by 4 bases, 6 bases remained unmatched. The CDR3 is made up of 15 amino acids. DNA of the CDR3: TGTGCCAGCAGCGTAGCTACAGGGGAAGGCTATGGCTACACCTTC. Translation: CASSVATGEGYGYTF.

This rearrangement joins TRBV5-1 to TRBJ2-3; a possible D gene is TRBD1 (6 bases). Germline V gives CDR1 SGHRS, CDR2 YFSETQ. Deletions cut 3 bases from V and 5 bases from J, with 13 bases between. CDR3 length: 14 amino acids. The CDR3 reads CASSSGQYEDTQYF. The CDR3 nucleotides are TGCGCCAGCAGCTCGGGACAATACGAAGATACGCAGTATTTT.

This clone showed up just a few times. The rearrangement links TRBV2 to TRBJ1-4; D uncertain. V shed 2 bases and J shed 0 bases, with 7 bases lying between them. CDR3 length equals 15 residues. CDR1 SNHLY and CDR2 FYNNEI come from the germline V gene. In DNA form, the CDR3 reads TGTGCCAGCAGTGAATACATCGCAACTAATGAAAAACTGTTTTTT. Amino acids: CASSEYIATNEKLFF.

The chain uses TRBV27 and TRBJ1-2; D may be TRBD1 (5 bases). The germline V and J ends were trimmed by 6 bases and 7 bases, with 18 bases remaining between them. This CDR3 is 14 amino acids long. Germline CDR1 is MNHEY and CDR2 is SMNVEV (reference sequence). The CDR3 protein is CASRGGGGEGGYTF. The CDR3, as DNA: TGTGCCAGCAGGGGCGGGGGAGGGGAGGGTGGCTACACCTTC.

The chain has TRBV11-2 and TRBJ2-1; the match to TRBD2 covers 7 bases. Germline V gene sequence: CDR1 SGHAT, CDR2 FQNNGV. The CDR3 consists of 13 residues. V shed 5 bases and J 9 bases; nucleotides not matched to a gene: 7. The DNA of the CDR3 is TGTGCCAGCAGCCTTGGACTAGAGCGTGAGCAGTTCTTC. The encoded protein is CASSLGLEREQFF.

The chain couples TRBV7-2 to TRBJ2-1; 7 bases agree with TRBD2. V was pared by 2 bases and J by 14 bases, with 12 bases of the junction left unmatched. This CDR3 is 14 amino acids long. Per germline, CDR1 SGHTA and CDR2 FQGNSA. The CDR3 here is CASSLRSGEGRKFF. For the CDR3, the DNA is TGTGCCAGCAGCTTAAGATCGGGGGAGGGTAGGAAGTTCTTC.

The V call is TRBV29-1, the J call TRBJ1-1; TRBD1 is a possible D gene (6 bases). Germline V CDR1 and CDR2: SQVTM, ANQGSEA. Between the trimmed V and J ends, which lost 7 bases and 0 bases, there was a span of 9 bases. The CDR3 has 12 amino acids. The CDR3 region is CSGRQVNTEAFF. DNA of the CDR3: TGCAGCGGTCGACAGGTGAACACTGAAGCTTTCTTT.

The rearrangement joins TRBV7-3 to TRBJ2-2; the D is unclear. From germline, CDR1 is SGHTA and CDR2 FQGTGA. The CDR3 has 17 residues. V lost 0 bases, J lost 5 bases, and 16 bases lay in between. The CDR3 DNA reads TGTGCCAGCAGCTTAACCCCAGCCCATGGGGTAACCGGGGAGCTGTTTTTT. Its protein product is CASSLTPAHGVTGELFF.

V usage is TRBV19 and J usage is TRBJ1-6; the D is unclear. Germline assignment: CDR1 LNHDA and CDR2 SQIVND (reference sequence). There are 12 residues in the CDR3. Trimming removed 5 bases from V and 10 bases from J, with 9 bases in between. CDR3 nucleotide sequence: TGTGCCAGTAGTTACGTTAGATCACCCCTCCACTTT. Its protein is CASSYVRSPLHF.

This clone appeared once. The V call is TRBV7-8, the J call TRBJ2-1, with 9 bases lining up with TRBD2. CDR1 is SGHVS, CDR2 FQNEAQ, per germline. The CDR3 consists of 16 residues. V was pared by 5 bases and J by 9 bases, with 14 bases of the junction left unmatched. This CDR3 is CASSRESGTSLLEQFF. CDR3 nucleotide sequence: TGTGCCAGCAGCCGTGAGTCCGGGACTAGCTTACTTGAGCAGTTCTTC.

The CDR3 loop reads CASSFAGLGYTF. CDR3 nucleotides: TGTGCCAGCAGCTTTGCAGGGTTAGGCTACACCTTC. This sequence joins TRBV6-1 and TRBJ1-2, with D possibly being TRBD1 (5 bases). Germline lookup yields CDR1 MNHNS and CDR2 SASEGT. The CDR3 runs 12 residues. V shed 6 bases and J shed 8 bases, with 13 bases lying between them.

The chain combines TRBV5-4 with TRBJ2-7, with D perhaps matching TRBD1 (6 bases). There are 14 residues in the CDR3. Germline V gene data show CDR1 as SGHNT and CDR2 as YYREEE (reference sequence). V lost 4 bases to trimming and J lost 6 bases, with 17 bases between them. The CDR3 here is CASSAGTWGLEQYF. The CDR3 coding sequence is TGTGCCAGCAGCGCCGGGACATGGGGGCTCGAGCAGTACTTC. The full variable domain, with the rest looked up from reference TRBV5-4 and TRBJ2-7, is ETGVTQSPTHLIKTRGQQVTLRCSSQSGHNTVSWYQQALGQGPQFIFQYYREEENGRGNFPPRFSGLQFPNYSSELNVNALELDDSALYLCASSAGTWGLEQYFGPGTRLTVT.

This rearrangement joins TRBV10-3 to TRBJ2-6; tentative D call: TRBD1 (6 bases). The CDR3 totals 19 residues. Germline V gives CDR1 ENHRY, CDR2 SYGVKD. V was cut by 6 bases and J by 0 bases, with 21 bases left in between. The CDR3: CAIRAPTQGTVSGANVLTF. In DNA, the CDR3 is TGTGCCATCAGGGCTCCTACACAGGGAACCGTCTCTGGGGCCAACGTCCTGACTTTC.

This sequence joins TRBV6-6 and TRBJ1-1, with D maybe TRBD1 (6 bases). The germline gives CDR1 MNHNY, CDR2 SVGAGI (reference sequence). V was pared by 7 bases and J by 4 bases, with 10 bases between. The CDR3 totals 12 residues. Written as DNA, the CDR3 is TGTGCCAGCACGAGGGGGGGCACTGAAGCTTTCTTT. It is translated as CASTRGGTEAFF.

This clone was counted only a few times. This rearrangement joins TRBV6-5 to TRBJ1-3; 7 nucleotides match TRBD1. V shed 7 bases and J 4 bases; nucleotides not matched to a gene: 10. The CDR3 totals 15 residues. Germline-derived CDR1 and CDR2 are MNHEY and SVGAGI. The CDR3 nucleotides read TGTGCCAGCACGCTGACTCGGGACAGCGGAAACACCATATATTTT. It yields the protein CASTLTRDSGNTIYF.

This chain uses TRBV9 with TRBJ2-2; TRBD2 might be the D (5 bases). V was shortened by 4 bases and J by 6 bases, with 10 bases between the two germline ends. The CDR3 runs 13 residues. Germline assignment: CDR1 SGDLS and CDR2 YYNGEE. This chain's CDR3 is CASSRGRPGELFF. CDR3 coding DNA: TGTGCCAGCAGCCGGGGTCGTCCCGGGGAGCTGTTTTTT.

The gene calls are TRBV6-1 and TRBJ1-2; D is unresolved. Germline V CDR1 and CDR2: MNHNS, SASEGT. V gave up 1 base and J gave up 10 bases, with 13 bases separating them. This CDR3 comprises 13 residues. CDR3: CASSEGAGLDYTF. In nucleotides, the CDR3 is TGTGCCAGCAGTGAAGGGGCGGGATTAGACTACACCTTC.